This entry lists 21 T cell receptor beta chains sequenced from one sample in a study of regulatory T cells in long-lasting Graves disease. Through Arm-PCR of CDR3 regions and iRepertoire HTBI primers, TCR beta libraries were built. TCRdb redid the calling of the multiplex PCR reads with MiXCR, one entry per CDR3 protein. The sample holds hundreds of thousands of distinct CDR3 sequences, 15% to 20% seen once. Specified time point: newly diagnosed GD, antithyroid drugs for less than 3 months. Scientists built the TCR library using RNA that was extracted from PBMCs. The same sample was also used in a study of T cells in Graves' hyperthyroidism and ophthalmopathy.

The sequencing used peripheral blood mononuclear cells (PBMCs), collected at new diagnosis, from a patient treated with antithyroid drugs. These receptors were taken from a man younger than 35 with Graves disease.

This clonotype has at least ten counts. The chain links TRBV2 to TRBJ2-1; D is undetermined. CDR1 is SNHLY, CDR2 FYNNEI, per germline. Trimming left V 5 bases short and J 1 base short, with 15 bases between. This CDR3 comprises 16 residues. The DNA for the CDR3 is TGTGCCAGCAGTCGGTCGGCCGCTGAATCCTACAATGAGCAGTTCTTC. This encodes CASSRSAAESYNEQFF.

On this clonotype itself: One base separates it from a far larger clone, so it is likely a read error. The chain recombines TRBV5-1 with TRBJ2-3; 10 nucleotides agree with TRBD2. The J call may be in error: the DNA end matches TRBJ2-1 better. The germline gives CDR1 SGHRS, CDR2 YFSETQ. There are 17 residues in the CDR3. The CDR3 DNA reads TGCGCCAGCAGCTTGGATCCGGTAGCGGGAGGTTACAATAAGCAGTTCTTC. Translated: CASSLDPVAGGYNKQFF.

The table lists this clonotype with a few counts. The chain links TRBV9 to TRBJ2-7; 7 bases are shared with TRBD1. Germline values: CDR1 SGDLS, CDR2 YYNGEE. V gave up 0 bases and J gave up 5 bases; unmatched junction bases: 8. This CDR3 has 15 residues. The CDR3 bases are TGTGCCAGCAGCGTAGGACAGGGTAGGATGAACGAGCAGTACTTC. Protein: CASSVGQGRMNEQYF.

The sample holds many counts of this clonotype. The V call is TRBV12-3 or TRBV12-4, the J call TRBJ2-7, with D unclear. The CDR3 spans 14 residues. With 4 bases removed from V and 4 bases from J, the gap between germline ends came to 14 bases. CDR3 sequence: CASSSPIRWYEQYF. The CDR3 DNA reads as TGTGCCAGCAGTTCCCCTATAAGATGGTACGAGCAGTACTTC.

This clonotype has a count of ten or more. V is TRBV28 and J is TRBJ2-1; 10 bases align to TRBD2. This CDR3 comprises 15 residues. The germline gives CDR1 MDHEN, CDR2 SYDVKM. The V gene end was trimmed by 3 bases and the J gene end by 8 bases; junction bases not matched to a gene: 7. The CDR3 sequence: CASSLGSGRTHEQFF. DNA for the CDR3: TGTGCCAGCAGTTTGGGTAGCGGGAGGACCCATGAGCAGTTCTTC.

This clonotype was observed at least ten times. The J gene is TRBJ2-3, the V gene TRBV12-3 or TRBV12-4; D call uncertain. The V end was cut by 3 bases, the J end by 2 bases, with 6 bases between. The CDR3 runs 13 residues. The CDR3 is CASSLYFTDTQYF. As DNA, the CDR3 is TGTGCCAGCAGTTTGTACTTCACAGATACGCAGTATTTT.

This clonotype was counted between two and nine times. This chain connects TRBV7-2 to TRBJ2-7; 14 bases map to TRBD2. Germline V gives CDR1 SGHTA, CDR2 FQGNSA. The CDR3 has 16 residues. V shed 4 bases and J 8 bases; nucleotides not matched to a gene: 10. The CDR3 reads CASSSIRGLAGVKQYF. In nucleotides, the CDR3 is TGTGCCAGCAGCTCAATACGGGGACTAGCGGGAGTAAAGCAGTACTTC.

This clonotype appeared many times. The J gene is TRBJ2-7, the V gene TRBV30, with D tentatively TRBD1 (6 bases). CDR1 is GTSNPN, CDR2 SVGIG, per germline (reference sequence). V shed 3 bases and J shed 0 bases, with 9 bases lying between them. This CDR3 region has 13 residues. The CDR3 region is CAWSRDNSYEQYF. CDR3 sequence (DNA): TGTGCCTGGAGCAGGGACAACTCCTACGAGCAGTACTTC.

As concerns this clonotype: This may arise from a read error, as a much more abundant clone is one base away. V and J are TRBV2 and TRBJ2-1; D possibly corresponds to TRBD1 (5 bases). Trimming pared 4 bases from V and 10 bases from J, leaving 11 bases between. Per germline, CDR1 SNHLY and CDR2 FYNNEI. This CDR3 comprises 12 residues. CDR3 DNA: TGTGCCAGCAGTGGGACATACTACGAGCAGTTCTTC. Translating gives CASSGTYYEQFF.

This clonotype has more than one count but fewer than ten. At one end the junction does not follow the germline gene, possibly because of a read error. The chain combines TRBV5-1 with TRBJ2-1; 9 bases fit TRBD1. From germline, CDR1 is SGHRS and CDR2 YFSETQ. This CDR3 region has 15 residues. This chain's CDR3 is CASSVEGTGYNEQFF. In DNA form, the CDR3 reads TGTGCCAGCAGCGTTGAGGGGACAGGGTACAATGAGCAGTTCTTC.

The rearrangement uses TRBV5-1 and TRBJ1-2, with D unresolved. Per the germline V gene, CDR1 is SGHRS and CDR2 is YFSETQ. The V and J ends lost 5 bases and 4 bases respectively, with 12 bases between them. The length of the CDR3 is 13 residues. The CDR3 coding sequence is TGCGCCAGCAGAGATGGACGGGGCTATGGCTACACCTTC. The encoded protein is CASRDGRGYGYTF. The variable domain in full, with the rest retrieved from reference TRBV5-1 and TRBJ1-2, is KAGVTQTPRYLIKTRGQQVTLSCSPISGHRSVSWYQQTPGQGLQFLFEYFSETQRNKGNFPGRFSGRQFSNSRSEMNVSTLELGDSALYLCASRDGRGYGYTFGSGTRLTVV.

This clonotype appeared many times. The chain carries TRBV28 and TRBJ2-7; 9 bases line up with TRBD2. The germline V gene has CDR1 MDHEN and CDR2 SYDVKM. The length of the CDR3 is 13 residues. V was pared by 8 bases and J by 12 bases, with 14 bases of the junction left unmatched. CDR3 DNA sequence: TGTGCCAGCTTGGGACTAGCTCCCCCCGAGGTGTACTTC. Translating it yields CASLGLAPPEVYF.

A remark on this clonotype: A much larger clone lies one base from this, so it may be a read error. This chain connects TRBV2 to TRBJ2-7, with D possibly called TRBD1 or TRBD2 (6 bases each). The CDR3 covers 14 residues. Germline CDR1 SNHLY, CDR2 FYNNEI. The V end lost 3 bases, the J end lost 2 bases, and 11 bases lay between the germline ends. In DNA, the CDR3 is TGTGCCAGCAGTGAGTACAGGGAGGCCTACGAGCAGTACTTC. It yields the protein CASSEYREAYEQYF. Looking up the rest from reference TRBV2 and TRBJ2-7 gives the full variable domain: EPEVTQTPSHQVTQMGQEVILRCVPISNHLYFYWYRQILGQKVEFLVSFYNNEISEKSEIFDDQFSVERPDGSNFTLKIRSTKLEDSAMYFCASSEYREAYEQYFGPGTRLTVT.

The chain uses TRBV20-1 and TRBJ1-6; 10 bases are a match to TRBD1. Germline CDR1 is DFQATT and CDR2 is SNEGSKA (reference sequence). This CDR3 has 20 amino acids. V lost 5 bases to trimming and J lost 1 base; unmatched junction nucleotides: 17. The chain's CDR3 is CSAPNSPGQGLSSYNSPLHF. The CDR3 coding sequence is TGCAGTGCTCCAAATTCCCCGGGACAGGGGCTTAGTTCCTATAATTCACCCCTCCACTTT.

The chain couples TRBV6-2 or TRBV6-3 to TRBJ1-2; D gene ambiguous. CDR3 length: 13 amino acids. From germline, CDR1 is MNHEY and CDR2 SVGEGT. V lost 2 bases and J 3 bases, leaving 7 bases between the germline ends. This chain's CDR3 is CASSYNSDYGYTF. The CDR3 bases are TGTGCCAGCAGTTACAATTCGGACTATGGCTACACCTTC.

This clonotype was recorded many times. V is TRBV28 and J is TRBJ1-1; D is perhaps TRBD1 (6 bases). Germline CDR1 MDHEN, CDR2 SYDVKM. The CDR3 covers 12 residues. Trimming cost V 5 bases and J 11 bases, with 15 bases left between them. In DNA, the CDR3 is TGTGCCAGCAGTCTACAGGGAGACGGGGCTTTCTTT. Protein sequence: CASSLQGDGAFF.

Comments on this clonotype: Compared with germline, one end of the junction differs, possibly owing to a read error. The chain has TRBV3-1 and TRBJ2-7; D gene uncertain. Germline lookup yields CDR1 LGHDT and CDR2 YNNKEL (reference sequence). This CDR3 is 14 amino acids long. CDR3 region: CASNQGTTPGEQYF. In nucleotides, the CDR3 is TGTGCCAGCAACCAAGGAACGACCCCGGGCGAGCAGTACTTC.

This clonotype was seen at least ten times. The chain joins TRBV3-1 to TRBJ1-1; no clear D. V was shortened by 4 bases and J by 4 bases, with 19 bases between the two germline ends. This CDR3 region has 16 residues. Per germline, CDR1 LGHDT and CDR2 YNNKEL (reference sequence). The CDR3 is CASSLRRGWQSTEAFF. The CDR3 region has the DNA TGTGCCAGCAGCCTCCGCCGTGGGTGGCAGAGCACTGAAGCTTTCTTT.

The sample holds one count of this clonotype. This chain links TRBV19 with TRBJ1-1; 8 nucleotides align to TRBD1. This CDR3 has 14 amino acids. Trimming at V came to 6 bases and at J to 8 bases, leaving 11 bases not matched to a gene. The germline CDR1 and CDR2 sequences are LNHDA and SQIVND (reference sequence). The CDR3 sequence is CASRQTFRGQEAFF. CDR3 nucleotides: TGTGCCAGTAGGCAGACCTTCAGGGGGCAGGAAGCTTTCTTT.

This clonotype has a count of ten or more. The chain uses TRBV29-1 and TRBJ2-1; TRBD1 agrees at 8 bases. The CDR3 totals 15 residues. Germline CDR1 is SQVTM and CDR2 is ANQGSEA. The DNA for the CDR3 is TGCGCCTCCTACAGGGGGGAGAAAACCTACAATGAGCAGTTCTTC. The encoded protein is CASYRGEKTYNEQFF.

There are many counts of this clonotype. The CDR3 is CASSKPALPETQYF. The CDR3 DNA reads TGTGCCAGCAGCAAACCGGCCCTCCCAGAGACCCAGTACTTC. This chain joins TRBV12-3 or TRBV12-4 and TRBJ2-5; D not resolved. Deletions cut 6 bases from V and 4 bases from J, with 15 bases between. The CDR3 contains 14 residues.